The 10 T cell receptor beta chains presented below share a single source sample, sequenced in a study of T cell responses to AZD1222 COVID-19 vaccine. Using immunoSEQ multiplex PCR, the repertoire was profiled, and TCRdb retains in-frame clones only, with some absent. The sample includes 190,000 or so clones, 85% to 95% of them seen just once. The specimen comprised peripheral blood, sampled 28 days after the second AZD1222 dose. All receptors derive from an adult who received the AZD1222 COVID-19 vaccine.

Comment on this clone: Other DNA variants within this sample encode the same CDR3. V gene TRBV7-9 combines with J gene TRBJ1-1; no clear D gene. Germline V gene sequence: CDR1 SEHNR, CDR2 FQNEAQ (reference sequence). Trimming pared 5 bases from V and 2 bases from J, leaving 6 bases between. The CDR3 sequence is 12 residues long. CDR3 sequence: CASSLTNTEAFF. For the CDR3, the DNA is TGTGCCAGCAGCCTAACCAACACTGAAGCTTTCTTT.

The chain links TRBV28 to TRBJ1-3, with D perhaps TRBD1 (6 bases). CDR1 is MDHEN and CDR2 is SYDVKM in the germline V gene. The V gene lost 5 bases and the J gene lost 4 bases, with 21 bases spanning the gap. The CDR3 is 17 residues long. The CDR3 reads CASSPYTGHESGNTIYF. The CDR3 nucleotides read TGTGCCAGCAGTCCCTATACGGGACATGAGTCGGGAAACACCATATATTTT.

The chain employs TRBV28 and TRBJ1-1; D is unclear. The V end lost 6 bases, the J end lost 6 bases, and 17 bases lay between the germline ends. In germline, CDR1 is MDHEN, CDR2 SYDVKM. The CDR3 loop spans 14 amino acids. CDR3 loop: CASRSEGVRSEAFF. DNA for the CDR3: TGTGCCAGCAGGTCGGAAGGAGTGAGGTCTGAAGCTTTCTTT.

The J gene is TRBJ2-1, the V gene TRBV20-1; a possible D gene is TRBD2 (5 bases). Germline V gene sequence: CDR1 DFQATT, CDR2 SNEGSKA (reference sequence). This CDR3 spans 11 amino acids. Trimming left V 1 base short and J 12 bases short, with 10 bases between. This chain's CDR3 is CSARVGSWQFF. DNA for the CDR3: TGCAGTGCTAGAGTAGGGAGCTGGCAGTTCTTC.

The CDR3 here is CASSLSPRTGMNTEAFF. CDR3 nucleotide sequence: TGCGCCAGCAGCTTGTCACCAAGGACAGGGATGAACACTGAAGCTTTCTTT. The chain couples TRBV5-1 to TRBJ1-1, with TRBD1 identical over 8 bases. V was clipped by 1 base and J by 0 bases; unmatched bases: 8. From germline, CDR1 is SGHRS and CDR2 YFSETQ. This CDR3 is 17 amino acids long.

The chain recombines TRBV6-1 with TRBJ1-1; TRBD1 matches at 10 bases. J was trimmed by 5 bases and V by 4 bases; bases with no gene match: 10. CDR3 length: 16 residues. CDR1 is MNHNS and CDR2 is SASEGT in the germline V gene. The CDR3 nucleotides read TGTGCCAGCAGTGCCCGGGACAGGGGTTCTTGGACTGAAGCTTTCTTT. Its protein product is CASSARDRGSWTEAFF.

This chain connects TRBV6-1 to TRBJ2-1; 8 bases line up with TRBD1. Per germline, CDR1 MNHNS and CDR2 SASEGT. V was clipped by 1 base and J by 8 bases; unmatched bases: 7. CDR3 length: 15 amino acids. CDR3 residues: CASSEVAQGEDEQFF. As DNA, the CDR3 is TGTGCCAGCAGTGAAGTTGCACAGGGGGAGGATGAGCAGTTCTTC.

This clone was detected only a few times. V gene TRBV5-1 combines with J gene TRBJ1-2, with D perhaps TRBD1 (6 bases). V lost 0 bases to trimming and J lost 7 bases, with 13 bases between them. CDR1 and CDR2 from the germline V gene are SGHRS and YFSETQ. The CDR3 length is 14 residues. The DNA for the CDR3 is TGCGCCAGCAGCTTGGGGACGGACAGTGGTGGCTACACCTTC. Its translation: CASSLGTDSGGYTF.

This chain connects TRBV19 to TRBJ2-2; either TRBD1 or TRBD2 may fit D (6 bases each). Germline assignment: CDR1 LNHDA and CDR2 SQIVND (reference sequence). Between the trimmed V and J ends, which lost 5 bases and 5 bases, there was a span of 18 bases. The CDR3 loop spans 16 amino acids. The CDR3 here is CASSGPVGGWTGELFF. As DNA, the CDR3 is TGTGCCAGTAGTGGCCCCGTAGGGGGGTGGACCGGGGAGCTGTTTTTT.

CDR3 loop: CASSQDHRDNSPLHF. In nucleotides, the CDR3 is TGCGCCAGCAGCCAAGATCACCGAGATAATTCACCCCTCCACTTT. This chain joins TRBV4-1 and TRBJ1-6; no definite D call. Trimming removed 0 bases from V and 5 bases from J, with 8 bases in between. This CDR3 region has 15 residues. In germline, CDR1 is MGHRA, CDR2 YSYEKL.